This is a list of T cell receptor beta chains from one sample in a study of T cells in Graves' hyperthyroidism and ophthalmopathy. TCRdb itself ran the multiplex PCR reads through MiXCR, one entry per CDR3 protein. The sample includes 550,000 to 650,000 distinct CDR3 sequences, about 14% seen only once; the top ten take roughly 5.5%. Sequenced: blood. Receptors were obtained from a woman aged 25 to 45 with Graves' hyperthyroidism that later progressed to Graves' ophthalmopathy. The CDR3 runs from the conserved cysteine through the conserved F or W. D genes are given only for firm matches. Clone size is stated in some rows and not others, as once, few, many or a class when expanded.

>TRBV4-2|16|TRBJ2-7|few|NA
TGTGCCAGCAGCCAAGTTACGGACACGATTAACTACGAGCAGTACTTC
CASSQVTDTINYEQYF
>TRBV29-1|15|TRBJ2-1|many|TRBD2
TGCAGCGTGGGGGGACTAGCGGGGCTCCCTAGTGAGCAGTTCTTC
CSVGGLAGLPSEQFF
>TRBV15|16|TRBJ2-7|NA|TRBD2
TGTGCCACCAGCCATAAGGGACTAGCGGACTACTACGAGCAGTACTTC
CATSHKGLADYYEQYF
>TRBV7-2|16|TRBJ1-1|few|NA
TGTGCCAGCAGCCCACCCGCCAGTGGGGGGAACACTGAAGCTTTCTTT
CASSPPASGGNTEAFF
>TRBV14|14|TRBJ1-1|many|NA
TGTGCCAGCAGCCGGGGAGGGCCGGACACTGAAGCTTTCTTT
CASSRGGPDTEAFF
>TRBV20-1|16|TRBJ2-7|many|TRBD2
TGCAGTGCTAGCGGCCCTGATAGCGGGGGTGCCTACGAGCAGTACTTC
CSASGPDSGGAYEQYF
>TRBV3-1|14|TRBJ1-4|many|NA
TGTGCCAGCAGCCAAGATACAGTCGCCCGTCAACTGTTTTTT
CASSQDTVARQLFF
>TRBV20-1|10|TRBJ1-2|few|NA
TGCAGTGCCGCAGGGTATGGCTACACCTTC
CSAAGYGYTF
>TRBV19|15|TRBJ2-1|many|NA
TGTGCCAGTAGTATGTGGGGTTCGTCCTACAATGAGCAGTTCTTC
CASSMWGSSYNEQFF
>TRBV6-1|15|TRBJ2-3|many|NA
TGTGCCAGCAGTGGACGGGCCCTACTCACAGATACGCAGTATTTT
CASSGRALLTDTQYF
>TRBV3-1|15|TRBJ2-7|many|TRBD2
TGTGCCAGCAGCCAAGACGCAGCGGGAGTGAGCGAGCAGTACTTC
CASSQDAAGVSEQYF
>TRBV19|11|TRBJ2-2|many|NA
TGTGCCAGCCCATTTACCGGGGAGCTGTTTTTT
CASPFTGELFF
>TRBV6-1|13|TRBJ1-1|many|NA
TGTGCCAGCAGTGAGAGGGGCGAAACTGAAGCTTTCTTT
CASSERGETEAFF
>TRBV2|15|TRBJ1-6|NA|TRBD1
TGTGCCGGCAGTGATTCGGACAGGGCCGGTTCACCCCTCCACTTT
CAGSDSDRAGSPLHF
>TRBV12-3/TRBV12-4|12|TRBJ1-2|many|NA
TGTGCCAGCAGTTTATGGCGGTATGGCTACACCTTC
CASSLWRYGYTF
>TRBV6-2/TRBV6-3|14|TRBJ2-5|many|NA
TGTGCCAGCAGTTACCGACTAGGGCAAGAGACCCAGTACTTC
CASSYRLGQETQYF
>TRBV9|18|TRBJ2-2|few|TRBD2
TGTGCCAGCAGCGTAGATGGGGGGGGGGAGGCAAACACCGGGGAGCTGTTTTTT
CASSVDGGGEANTGELFF
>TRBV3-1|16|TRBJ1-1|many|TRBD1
TGTGCCAGCAGCCACGCCGGGACAGGGATGGGCACTGAAGCTTTCTTT
CASSHAGTGMGTEAFF
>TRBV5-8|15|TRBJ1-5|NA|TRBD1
TGTGCCAGCAGCACCGGGACAGGGAGCAATCAGCCCCAGCATTTT
CASSTGTGSNQPQHF
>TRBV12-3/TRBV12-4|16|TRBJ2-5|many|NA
TGTGCCAGCAGACCCTCAGGACTACAGTACCAAGAGACCCAGTACTTC
CASRPSGLQYQETQYF
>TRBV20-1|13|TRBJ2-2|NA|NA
TGCAGTGCTAGAGCTGCCAACACCGGGGAGCTGTTTTTT
CSARAANTGELFF
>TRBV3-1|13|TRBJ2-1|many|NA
TGTGCCAGCAGCCCGCTTTTCGGGAATGAGCAGTTCTTC
CASSPLFGNEQFF
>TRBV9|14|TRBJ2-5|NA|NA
TGTGCCAGCAGCCCCGGAGGGTGGGGAGAGACCCAGTACTTC
CASSPGGWGETQYF
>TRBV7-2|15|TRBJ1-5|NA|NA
TGTGCCAGCAGCTTGGTGATCGGGGGGGAGTGGCCCCAGCATTTT
CASSLVIGGEWPQHF
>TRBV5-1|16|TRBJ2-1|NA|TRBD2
TGCGCCAGCAGCTTGCGTTTCGGGAGGGATAGGAATGAGCAGTTCTTC
CASSLRFGRDRNEQFF
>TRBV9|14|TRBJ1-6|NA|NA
TGTGCCAGCAGCGTAGGGGGCAGGGGAGCACCCCTCCACTTT
CASSVGGRGAPLHF
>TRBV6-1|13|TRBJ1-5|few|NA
TGTGCCAGCGCCCCGGTAAGCAATCAGCCCCAGCATTTT
CASAPVSNQPQHF
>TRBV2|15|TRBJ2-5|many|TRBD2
TGTGCCAGCAGGGTAGCGGGAGGAGGAGCAGAGACCCAGTACTTC
CASRVAGGGAETQYF
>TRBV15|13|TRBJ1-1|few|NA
TGTGCCACCAGCAGAGCGGGGTACGCTGAAGCTTTCTTT
CATSRAGYAEAFF
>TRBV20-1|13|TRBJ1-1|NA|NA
TGCAGTGCTAGGCCCATTCAAAACACTGAAGCTTTCTTT
CSARPIQNTEAFF
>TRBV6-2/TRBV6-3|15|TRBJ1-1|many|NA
TGTGCCAGCAGTTACTCGATGGGGGGATTCGCTGAAGCTTTCTTT
CASSYSMGGFAEAFF
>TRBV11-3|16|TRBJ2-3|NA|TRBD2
TGTGCCAGCAGCTTTCTAGCGGGAGGTGTCACAGATACGCAGTATTTT
CASSFLAGGVTDTQYF
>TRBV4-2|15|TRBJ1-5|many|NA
TGTGCCAGCAGCCAAGCAAGGGATAGCAATCAGCCCCAGCATTTT
CASSQARDSNQPQHF
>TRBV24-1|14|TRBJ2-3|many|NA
TGTGCCACCAGTGATTTCCAGGGCACAGATACGCAGTATTTT
CATSDFQGTDTQYF
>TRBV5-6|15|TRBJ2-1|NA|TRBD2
TGTGCCAGCAGCGGCGGGACTAGCAATTTGAATGAGCAGTTCTTC
CASSGGTSNLNEQFF
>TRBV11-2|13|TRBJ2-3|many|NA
TGTGCCAGCAGCTTAGGGGTGGCAGATACGCAGTATTTT
CASSLGVADTQYF
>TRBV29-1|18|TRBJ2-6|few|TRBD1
TGCAGCGTTGAAGATGTTAGGGACAGGGGTTCTGGGGCCAACGTCCTGACTTTC
CSVEDVRDRGSGANVLTF
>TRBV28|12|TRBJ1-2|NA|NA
TGTGCCAGCGAGGACTTGGGGGGTGGCTACACCTTC
CASEDLGGGYTF
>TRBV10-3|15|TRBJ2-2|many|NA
TGCGGGCCGGACAGGGGTATAGCGGGGACCGGGGAGCTGTTTTTT
CGPDRGIAGTGELFF
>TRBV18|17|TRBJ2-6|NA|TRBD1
TGTGCCAGCTCATCACTGACAGGGTCCCCTGGGGCCAACGTCCTGACTTTC
CASSSLTGSPGANVLTF
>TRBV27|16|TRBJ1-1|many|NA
TGTGCCAGCAGTTCCACAGGGATGGTAGAAAACACTGAAGCTTTCTTT
CASSSTGMVENTEAFF
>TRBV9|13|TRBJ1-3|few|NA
TGTGCCAGCAGCGTAGACTATGGAAACACCATATATTTT
CASSVDYGNTIYF
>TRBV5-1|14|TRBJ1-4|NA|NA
TGCGCCAGCAGTATGGAACCTATGGGGGAAAAACTGTTTTTT
CASSMEPMGEKLFF
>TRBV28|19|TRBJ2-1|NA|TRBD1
TGTGCCAGCAGCCCGGGACAGGGGGGCTTCACTTCCTCCTACAATGAGCAGTTCTTC
CASSPGQGGFTSSYNEQFF
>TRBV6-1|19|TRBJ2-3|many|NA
TGTGCCAGCATCGACCAGTGGACAGCATCCATTGAAAGCACAGATACGCAGTATTTT
CASIDQWTASIESTDTQYF
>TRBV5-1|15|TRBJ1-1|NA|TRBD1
TGCGCCAGCAGCGAAACCACAGGGGGTAGAACTGAAGCTTTCTTT
CASSETTGGRTEAFF
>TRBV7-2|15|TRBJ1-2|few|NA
TGTGCCAGCAGCGCCAGGGGCAGCCTGCCCTATGGCTACACCTTC
CASSARGSLPYGYTF
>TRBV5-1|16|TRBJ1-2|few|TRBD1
TGCGCCAGCAGCTCGGATCCGGGACAGGGGTCTTTTGGCTACACCTTC
CASSSDPGQGSFGYTF
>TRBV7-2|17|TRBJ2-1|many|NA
TGTGCCAGCAGCACAAGCCCAGCGGAGAACTCCTACAATGAGCAGTTCTTC
CASSTSPAENSYNEQFF
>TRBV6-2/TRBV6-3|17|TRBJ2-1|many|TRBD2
TGTGCCAGCACCCCCCATCTAGCGGCTAGCTCCTACAATGAGCAGTTCTTC
CASTPHLAASSYNEQFF
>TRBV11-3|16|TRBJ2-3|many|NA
TGTGCCAGCAGCTTAGGGGTTTGGGGCGAAACAGATACGCAGTATTTT
CASSLGVWGETDTQYF